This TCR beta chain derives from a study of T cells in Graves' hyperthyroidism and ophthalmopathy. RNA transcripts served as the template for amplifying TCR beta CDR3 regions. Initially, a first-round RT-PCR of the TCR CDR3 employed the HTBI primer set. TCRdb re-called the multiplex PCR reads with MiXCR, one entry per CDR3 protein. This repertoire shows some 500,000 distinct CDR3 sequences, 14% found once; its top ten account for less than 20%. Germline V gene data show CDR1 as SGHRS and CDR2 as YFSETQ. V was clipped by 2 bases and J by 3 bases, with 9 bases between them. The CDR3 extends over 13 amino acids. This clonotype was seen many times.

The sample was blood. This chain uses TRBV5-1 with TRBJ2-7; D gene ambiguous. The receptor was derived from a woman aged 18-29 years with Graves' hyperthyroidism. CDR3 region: CASSFSGIYEQYF. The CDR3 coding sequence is TGCGCCAGCAGCTTTTCGGGTATCTACGAGCAGTACTTC.